One sample yielded the 29 T cell receptor beta chains listed below, sequenced in a study of T cell responses to AZD1222 COVID-19 vaccine. Libraries were prepared by immunoSEQ multiplex PCR; TCRdb keeps only in-frame clonotypes and omits some of them. The repertoire holds 130,000 or so clones, more than 85% seen once, with under 4% in the top ten. Specimen: peripheral blood, collected on day 0 of AZD1222 vaccination. Source of these receptors: an adult in good health.

The rearrangement links TRBV10-3 to TRBJ1-1; D perhaps matches TRBD1 (6 bases). The CDR3 is 16 amino acids. The ends were cut back, 6 bases at V and 0 bases at J, with 17 bases in the middle. Germline assignment: CDR1 ENHRY and CDR2 SYGVKD. In DNA form, the CDR3 reads TGTGCCATCAGGCCGGTCACGGGGGGCATGAACACTGAAGCTTTCTTT. Protein: CAIRPVTGGMNTEAFF.

The chain is built from TRBV11-2 and TRBJ2-7; unclear D gene. The V gene's germline CDR1 is SGHAT and CDR2 FQNNGV. Trimming cost V 4 bases and J 5 bases, with 12 bases left between them. The CDR3 length is 13 residues. The CDR3: CASSSPRGNEQYF. The CDR3 DNA reads TGTGCCAGCAGCTCCCCCCGTGGGAACGAGCAGTACTTC.

The rearrangement joins TRBV6-6 to TRBJ2-1; the D gene is possibly TRBD1 (6 bases). This CDR3 is built from 11 residues. Germline V gene data show CDR1 as MNHNY and CDR2 as SVGAGI (reference sequence). V gave up 9 bases and J gave up 10 bases, with 13 bases separating them. The CDR3 DNA is TGTGCCAGTAGATTAAGGGGGGAGCAGTTCTTC. Protein product: CASRLRGEQFF.

The chain recombines TRBV18 with TRBJ2-2, with D hard to call. From germline, CDR1 is KGHSH and CDR2 LQKENI. The CDR3 sequence is 12 residues long. Trimming took 3 bases from V and 1 from J, leaving 0 bases between them. CDR3 sequence (DNA): TGTGCCAGCTCACCGAACACCGGGGAGCTGTTTTTT. Encoded protein: CASSPNTGELFF.

The chain couples TRBV6-1 to TRBJ1-1, with 11 positions matching TRBD1. Trimming cost V 4 bases and J 1 base; bases outside gene matches: 5. This CDR3 spans 16 amino acids. The germline gives CDR1 MNHNS, CDR2 SASEGT. CDR3 region: CASSGGQGAWNTEAFF. CDR3 bases: TGTGCCAGCAGTGGTGGACAGGGGGCTTGGAACACTGAAGCTTTCTTT.

The rearrangement joins TRBV5-4 to TRBJ1-1, with 7 positions matching TRBD1. The CDR3 sequence is 15 residues long. Germline CDR1 and CDR2: SGHNT and YYREEE (reference sequence). Trimming cost V 2 bases and J 4 bases; bases outside gene matches: 8. This chain's CDR3 is CASSFVTGVRTEAFF. The CDR3 bases are TGTGCCAGCAGCTTCGTCACAGGGGTTCGCACTGAAGCTTTCTTT.

In its sample, this clone was seen once. V usage is TRBV19 and J usage is TRBJ2-4; the D gene is possibly TRBD2 (6 bases). There are 14 residues in the CDR3. Germline loops: CDR1 LNHDA, CDR2 SQIVND (reference sequence). V was clipped by 4 bases and J by 6 bases, with 13 bases between them. The CDR3 DNA is TGTGCCAGTAGTACGGGGGTCTTTCGAAACATTCAGTACTTC. Its translation is CASSTGVFRNIQYF.

This sequence joins TRBV3-1 (or the pseudogene TRBV3-2) and TRBJ2-1; D remains ambiguous. The CDR3 extends over 13 amino acids. Trimming cost V 1 base and J 7 bases, with 8 bases left between them. Germline CDR1 reads LGHDT; CDR2 reads YNNKEL (reference sequence). The CDR3 DNA follows: TGTGCCAGCAGCCAAGGGGCGAGTAATGAGCAGTTCTTC. Translated: CASSQGASNEQFF.

This clone was observed a single time. This chain links TRBV13 with TRBJ2-7, with D uncertain. CDR3 size: 15 residues. Germline-derived CDR1 and CDR2 are PRHDT and FYEKMQ (reference sequence). Trimming took off 3 bases at V and 6 bases at J, with 18 bases between the two ends. CDR3 amino acids: CASSFLTASPLEQYF. The CDR3 coding sequence is TGTGCCAGCAGCTTCCTCACGGCCTCTCCTCTCGAGCAGTACTTC. Filled out from reference TRBV13 and TRBJ2-7, the complete variable domain reads AAGVIQSPRHLIKEKRETATLKCYPIPRHDTVYWYQQGPGQDPQFLISFYEKMQSDKGSIPDRFSAQQFSDYHSELNMSSLELGDSALYFCASSFLTASPLEQYFGPGTRLTVT.

The chain recombines TRBV5-4 with TRBJ2-2; 8 bases fit TRBD1. The CDR3 is made up of 16 amino acids. V was pared by 0 bases and J by 5 bases, with 6 bases of the junction left unmatched. The germline V gene encodes CDR1 SGHNT and CDR2 YYREEE (reference sequence). This CDR3 reads CASSLASGGRTGELFF. CDR3 DNA: TGTGCCAGCAGCTTGGCGTCAGGGGGCCGGACCGGGGAGCTGTTTTTT.

A remark on this clone: The DNA is left out, because the CDR3 cannot be placed on it with certainty; the CDR3 is given as TCRdb lists it. The rearrangement joins TRBV28 to TRBJ1-4; TRBD1 is the table's D call and was not checked against the DNA. Germline CDR1 MDHEN, CDR2 SYDVKM. The CDR3 is made up of 15 amino acids, end residues included. This chain's CDR3 is CASSSSTPPYEKLFF.

The V and J genes are TRBV3-1 (or the pseudogene TRBV3-2) and TRBJ2-1; TRBD2 matches 10 bases. Germline trimming cut 1 base from V and 3 bases from J; bases unmatched to any gene: 3. Germline assignment: CDR1 LGHDT and CDR2 YNNKEL (reference sequence). The CDR3 extends over 16 amino acids. This CDR3 reads CASSQVAGGLYNEQFF. The CDR3 DNA reads TGTGCCAGCAGCCAAGTAGCGGGAGGTCTCTACAATGAGCAGTTCTTC.

The CDR3: CASSVGLAEREQYF. The CDR3 nucleotides are TGTGCCAGCAGCGTGGGACTAGCGGAAAGAGAGCAGTACTTC. This sequence joins TRBV2 and TRBJ2-7; 11 nucleotides align to TRBD2. Germline CDR1 SNHLY, CDR2 FYNNEI. There are 14 residues in the CDR3. The junction had 8 bases not matched to a gene; V was cut back by 6 bases and J by 7 bases.

A single count supports this clone. The CDR3 DNA reads as TGTGCCACCAGTGATCTCGGACAGGGAGAGGAGACCCAGTACTTC. Amino acids: CATSDLGQGEETQYF. The chain carries TRBV24-1 and TRBJ2-5; 8 bases line up with TRBD1. Unmatched junction bases numbered 7, after V lost 3 bases and J lost 5 bases. The CDR3 has 15 amino acids. Germline V gene data show CDR1 as KGHDR and CDR2 as SFDVKD.

The chain couples TRBV28 to TRBJ1-4; possible D gene TRBD1, 6 bases. The ends were cut back, 6 bases at V and 7 bases at J, with 15 bases in the middle. There are 14 residues in the CDR3. CDR1 and CDR2 (germline): MDHEN, SYDVKM. CDR3 sequence: CASRTRSGAEKLFF. CDR3 nucleotide sequence: TGTGCCAGCAGGACCCGGTCGGGGGCTGAAAAACTGTTTTTT.

This chain uses TRBV18 with TRBJ1-4, with a tentative D call TRBD1 (6 bases). Germline V CDR1 and CDR2: KGHSH, LQKENI. The ends were cut back, 4 bases at V and 5 bases at J, with 11 bases in the middle. This CDR3 has 14 amino acids. Here the CDR3 reads CASSLNQGNEKLFF. The CDR3 bases are TGTGCCAGCTCACTCAATCAGGGGAATGAAAAACTGTTTTTT.

The chain joins TRBV15 to TRBJ2-1; D ambiguous. The CDR3 extends over 13 amino acids. Per the germline V gene, CDR1 is LNHNV and CDR2 is YYDKDF (reference sequence). The V end lost 4 bases, the J end lost 12 bases, and 16 bases lay between the germline ends. The CDR3 protein is CATSISLRHWQFF. CDR3 nucleotides: TGTGCCACCAGCATCAGTTTAAGACATTGGCAGTTCTTC.

The J gene is TRBJ2-3, the V gene TRBV12-3 or TRBV12-4; 8 nucleotides agree with TRBD1. The CDR3 loop spans 12 amino acids. V lost 7 bases, J lost 6 bases, and 3 bases stayed unmatched. As DNA, the CDR3 is TGTGCCAGCAATACAGGGGGTGATACGCAGTATTTT. Its protein is CASNTGGDTQYF.

The V and J genes are TRBV9 and TRBJ2-2; D perhaps matches TRBD2 (6 bases). V lost 0 bases to trimming and J lost 5 bases, with 8 bases between them. The length of the CDR3 is 14 residues. Per germline, CDR1 SGDLS and CDR2 YYNGEE. CDR3 loop: CASSVARGTGELFF. The DNA for the CDR3 is TGTGCCAGCAGCGTAGCTCGGGGGACCGGGGAGCTGTTTTTT.

V and J are TRBV7-2 and TRBJ2-3; the D gene is possibly TRBD1 (5 bases). The germline gives CDR1 SGHTA, CDR2 FQGNSA. This CDR3 spans 12 amino acids. The ends were cut back, 5 bases at V and 5 bases at J, with 8 bases in the middle. CDR3 region: CASSPGLDTQYF. The CDR3 coding sequence is TGTGCCAGCAGCCCAGGGTTAGATACGCAGTATTTT.

About this clone: One end of the junction varies from germline; a read error may be responsible. In nucleotides, the CDR3 is TGTGCTAGCAGCTTGGGTGGACAAGAGACCCAGTACTTC. Protein: CASSLGGQETQYF. This chain uses TRBV7-7 with TRBJ2-5; D unresolved. The CDR3 extends over 13 amino acids. CDR1 and CDR2 from the germline V gene are SSHAT and FNYEAQ (reference sequence).

Concerning this clone itself: A junction end diverges from the germline sequence, so it may reflect a read error. Other nucleotide sequences from this sample produce the same CDR3. This sequence joins TRBV4-3 and TRBJ2-7; tentative D call: TRBD2 (6 bases). CDR1 LGHNA and CDR2 YSLEER come from the germline V gene. The length of the CDR3 is 16 residues. DNA of the CDR3: TGCGCCAGCAGCCAAGACCGAGGCGGGGTAGGGTACGAACAGTACTTC. Translation gives CASSQDRGGVGYEQYF.

This chain joins TRBV29-1 and TRBJ2-3; TRBD1 might be the D (6 bases). Trimming stripped 4 bases from V and 3 bases from J, with 14 bases between. Looked up from germline, CDR1 is SQVTM and CDR2 is ANQGSEA. CDR3 length: 14 residues. CDR3 sequence (DNA): TGCAGCGTTGTGTTACAGGGTTGGACAGATACGCAGTATTTT. It translates to CSVVLQGWTDTQYF.

The chain has TRBV6-5 and TRBJ1-2; 7 bases are shared with TRBD1. Germline trimming cut 9 bases from V and 4 bases from J; bases unmatched to any gene: 11. Germline lookup yields CDR1 MNHEY and CDR2 SVGAGI. The CDR3 consists of 14 residues. The CDR3 region is CASGGAGGIYGYTF. The CDR3 DNA reads TGTGCCAGTGGGGGGGCAGGGGGTATCTATGGCTACACCTTC.

The chain links TRBV6-5 to TRBJ2-7, with D perhaps assigned TRBD1 or TRBD2 (5 bases each). The CDR3 length is 15 residues. Trimming left V 6 bases short and J 3 bases short, with 18 bases between. Germline lookup yields CDR1 MNHEY and CDR2 SVGAGI. This CDR3 is CASRTLGVSIYEQYF. The CDR3 nucleotides are TGTGCCAGCAGAACCCTGGGGGTGAGCATCTACGAGCAGTACTTC.

This clone was observed a handful of times. The CDR3 region has the DNA TGTGCCAGCAGTTTAAGGAGGCCAGGGTACACTGAAGCTTTCTTT. It encodes CASSLRRPGYTEAFF. The rearrangement links TRBV28 to TRBJ1-1; TRBD1 is a possible D gene (5 bases). V was clipped by 2 bases and J by 3 bases, with 13 bases between them. The germline gives CDR1 MDHEN, CDR2 SYDVKM. This CDR3 comprises 15 residues.

The rearrangement uses TRBV24-1 and TRBJ2-7; D tentatively fits TRBD1 or TRBD2 (5 bases each). The CDR3 spans 15 residues. Trimming stripped 3 bases from V and 3 bases from J, with 14 bases between. Germline V gene lookup returns CDR1 KGHDR and CDR2 SFDVKD. The CDR3 region has the DNA TGTGCCACCAGTGATACGGGACGCTCAATCTACGAGCAGTACTTC. Amino acid sequence: CATSDTGRSIYEQYF.

V is TRBV21-1 and J is TRBJ1-1; the table calls TRBD1, which could not be checked here. TRBV21-1 represents a pseudogene. The CDR3 is 11 residues long. The CDR3 loop reads CFRGLGIVAFF. Written as DNA, the CDR3 is TGTTTTAGGGGTCTAGGGATTGTAGCTTTCTTT.

The chain links TRBV9 to TRBJ2-7, with 7 nucleotides matching TRBD1. The CDR3 contains 15 residues. Germline values: CDR1 SGDLS, CDR2 YYNGEE. V trimming: 0 bases; J trimming: 0 bases; junction bases outside the gene matches: 3. The CDR3 DNA reads as TGTGCCAGCAGCGTAGGGGGGACAGCCTCCTACGAGCAGTACTTC. Amino acids: CASSVGGTASYEQYF.